This T cell receptor (beta chain) was recorded in a study of a mutant IDH1 vaccine in newly diagnosed glioma. Overall study results and limits: Induction of immune responses by the vaccine occurred in approximately 92% of patients.

J lost 5 bases, V lost 5 bases, and 6 bases had no gene match. The germline V gene encodes CDR1 LNHDA and CDR2 SQIVND (reference sequence). CDR3 size: 15 residues. This sample's time point: week 47, end of study. A single vaccine dose contained 300 ug of mutant IDH1 20-mer peptide, and topical imiquimod was used with it. Remarks on this clone: Its specificity is unknown.

Profiling relied on immunoSEQ multiplex PCR, and the TCRdb table lists in-frame clones only, not all of them. The data contain 30,000 to 35,000 clones, around nine tenths of them seen just once; the ten biggest clones take up 2.2%. This TCR was sampled from a man aged 35 to 55 with glioma. The input for sequencing was PBMCs, taken from a glioma patient whose treatment included an IDH1 peptide vaccine. The chain has TRBV19 and TRBJ2-2; 9 bases line up with TRBD2. In DNA, the CDR3 is TGTGCCAGTAGTGGGGCGGGAGGGCCGACCGGGGAGCTGTTTTTT. Protein product: CASSGAGGPTGELFF.